The 18 T cell receptor beta chains given below trace back to one sample, sequenced in a study of blood T cell repertoires in COVID-19. The repertoire was sequenced with immunoSEQ multiplex PCR; TCRdb's copy has only in-frame clones and lacks some. The sample includes roughly 38,000 clones, about 82% of them seen just once. The specimen was peripheral blood. The receptors originated from a man aged 55 to 70 in a cohort sampled during active COVID-19.

This chain uses TRBV6-5 with TRBJ1-5; D is unresolved. The CDR3 is made up of 14 amino acids. The V and J ends lost 4 bases and 4 bases respectively, with 11 bases between them. Germline loops: CDR1 MNHEY, CDR2 SVGAGI. CDR3 in amino acids: CASSSGRLNQPQHF. In nucleotides, the CDR3 is TGTGCCAGCAGTTCGGGAAGATTAAATCAGCCCCAGCATTTT.

This chain connects TRBV27 to TRBJ2-7, with 11 bases aligning to TRBD2. The germline CDR1 and CDR2 sequences are MNHEY and SMNVEV (reference sequence). The CDR3 covers 16 residues. V gave up 2 bases and J gave up 4 bases; unmatched junction bases: 7. The CDR3 loop is CASSLARSGRGYEQYF. The CDR3 DNA is TGTGCCAGCAGTTTAGCTCGTAGCGGGAGGGGATACGAGCAGTACTTC.

The rearrangement links TRBV11-3 to TRBJ2-7, with D maybe TRBD1 (6 bases). Per germline, CDR1 SGHNT and CDR2 YENEEA. V was trimmed by 5 bases and J by 6 bases, leaving 17 bases between them. The CDR3 is made up of 14 amino acids. The CDR3 protein is CASSQAGTRPEQYF. The CDR3 DNA is TGTGCCAGCAGCCAAGCCGGGACAAGGCCCGAGCAGTACTTC.

This chain connects TRBV5-8 to TRBJ2-7; D may be TRBD2 (6 bases). CDR1 is SGHTS, CDR2 YDEGEE, per germline. There are 15 residues in the CDR3. The V end lost 0 bases, the J end lost 2 bases, and 12 bases lay between the germline ends. The CDR3 protein is CASSLAGGATYEQYF. In DNA form, the CDR3 reads TGTGCCAGCAGCTTGGCCGGCGGGGCAACCTACGAGCAGTACTTC.

This sequence joins TRBV7-9 and TRBJ2-7, with D unclear. V lost 5 bases to trimming and J lost 2 bases, with 7 bases between them. The CDR3 contains 12 residues. Per the germline V gene, CDR1 is SEHNR and CDR2 is FQNEAQ (reference sequence). CDR3 sequence: CASSLVAYEQYF. The CDR3 bases are TGTGCCAGCAGCCTAGTAGCCTACGAGCAGTACTTC.

This clone was counted once. This chain connects TRBV10-3 to TRBJ2-1; tentatively, D is TRBD1 (8 bases). The CDR3 spans 15 residues. V lost 6 bases to trimming and J lost 0 bases, with 12 bases between them. The germline V gene has CDR1 ENHRY and CDR2 SYGVKD. In DNA, the CDR3 is TGTGCCATCAGGGGAGGGACAGGCTCCTACAATGAGCAGTTCTTC. It translates to CAIRGGTGSYNEQFF.

CDR3 residues: CASSPAGVNTGELFF. CDR3 DNA sequence: TGTGCCAGCAGCCCAGCGGGGGTGAACACCGGGGAGCTGTTTTTT. V is TRBV11-3 and J is TRBJ2-2, with TRBD2 matching 8 bases. Trimming cost V 5 bases and J 1 base; bases outside gene matches: 3. Looked up from germline, CDR1 is SGHNT and CDR2 is YENEEA. The CDR3 consists of 15 residues.

The J gene is TRBJ1-1, the V gene TRBV19, with D unclear. The CDR3 runs to 15 residues. Trimming stripped 5 bases from V and 1 base from J, with 14 bases between. Per the germline V gene, CDR1 is LNHDA and CDR2 is SQIVND (reference sequence). The CDR3 DNA reads as TGTGCCAGTAGTCCATCTTATCGGGAGAACACTGAAGCTTTCTTT. This sequence encodes CASSPSYRENTEAFF. The variable domain in full, with the rest retrieved from reference TRBV19 and TRBJ1-1, is DGGITQSPKYLFRKEGQNVTLSCEQNLNHDAMYWYRQDPGQGLRLIYYSQIVNDFQKGDIAEGYSVSREKKESFPLTVTSAQKNPTAFYLCASSPSYRENTEAFFGQGTRLTVV.

V gene TRBV6-5 combines with J gene TRBJ2-1; no firm D call. Germline V gene lookup returns CDR1 MNHEY and CDR2 SVGAGI. Trimming left V 8 bases short and J 4 bases short, with 3 bases between. This CDR3 comprises 10 residues. The chain's CDR3 is CASPYNEQFF. In nucleotides, the CDR3 is TGTGCCAGCCCATACAATGAGCAGTTCTTC.

The chain couples TRBV6-5 to TRBJ1-2; weak D call: TRBD1 (6 bases). Germline V gives CDR1 MNHEY, CDR2 SVGAGI. V was cut by 5 bases and J by 5 bases, with 9 bases left in between. CDR3 length: 12 residues. Here the CDR3 reads CASSNTGYGYTF. The CDR3 DNA reads as TGTGCCAGCAGTAATACAGGGTATGGCTACACCTTC.

The CDR3: CASSIGQGANYGYTF. The CDR3 nucleotides are TGTGCCAGCAGTATCGGACAGGGGGCCAACTATGGCTACACCTTC. V is TRBV2 and J is TRBJ1-2, with 11 bases matching TRBD1. Trimming took 5 bases from V and 2 from J; bases not matched to a gene: 4. The CDR3 consists of 15 residues. Germline CDR1 reads SNHLY; CDR2 reads FYNNEI.

This clone was recorded only once. CDR3 sequence (DNA): TGTGCCAGCAGTTACTCGGCCGAAAATCAGCCCCAGCATTTT. Translation gives CASSYSAENQPQHF. This sequence joins TRBV6-5 and TRBJ1-5; D unresolved. The CDR3 loop spans 14 amino acids. The germline V gene encodes CDR1 MNHEY and CDR2 SVGAGI. The V and J ends lost 0 bases and 4 bases respectively, with 7 bases between them.

The chain links TRBV6-5 to TRBJ1-5, with a tentative D call TRBD1 (5 bases). This CDR3 is 15 amino acids long. Germline CDR1 reads MNHEY; CDR2 reads SVGAGI. V gave up 8 bases and J gave up 5 bases, with 19 bases separating them. The CDR3 DNA is TGTGCCAGCTCGAAATCAGGGCTAGGTCATCAGCCCCAGCATTTT. Translated, it gives CASSKSGLGHQPQHF.

The J gene is TRBJ1-4, the V gene TRBV21-1; the DNA was not used to check the table's D call, TRBD1. TRBV21-1 represents a pseudogene. The CDR3 has 13 residues. The chain's CDR3 is CASSKAASGKLFF. CDR3 sequence (DNA): TGTGCCAGCAGCAAAGCGGCCTCAGGAAAACTGTTTTTT.

The chain carries TRBV10-3 and TRBJ1-2; TRBD1 aligns across 7 bases. This CDR3 region has 12 residues. J was trimmed by 3 bases and V by 11 bases; bases with no gene match: 6. In germline, CDR1 is ENHRY, CDR2 SYGVKD. The CDR3 DNA reads as TGTGCCGCCTCCGGGACAGACTATGGCTACACCTTC. Translation gives CAASGTDYGYTF.

The chain uses TRBV6-5 and TRBJ1-1; 9 bases line up with TRBD1. CDR3 length equals 14 residues. The J segment lost 7 bases and the V segment lost 4 bases, leaving 7 bases of the junction unmatched. Germline CDR1 MNHEY, CDR2 SVGAGI. The CDR3 region has the DNA TGTGCCAGCAGTTGGGGACAGGGTCAGGGTGAAGCTTTCTTT. This gives the protein CASSWGQGQGEAFF.

This clone has only a few counts. Other nucleotide sequences in the sample specify the same CDR3. This chain connects TRBV7-2 to TRBJ2-5, with 7 bases identical to TRBD1. The V gene end was trimmed by 3 bases and the J gene end by 3 bases; junction bases not matched to a gene: 7. The CDR3 totals 15 residues. Germline CDR1 SGHTA, CDR2 FQGNSA. The CDR3 sequence is CASSLAGTVKETQYF. DNA for the CDR3: TGTGCCAGCAGCTTGGCCGGGACAGTGAAAGAGACCCAGTACTTC.

The chain recombines TRBV18 with TRBJ2-7, with a weak D call TRBD1 (6 bases). This CDR3 has 13 amino acids. V lost 5 bases and J lost 9, with 17 bases in between. The V gene's germline CDR1 is KGHSH and CDR2 LQKENI. The CDR3 DNA reads TGTGCCAGCTCAGGGGACATCCGCCGGGGGCAGTACTTC. It encodes CASSGDIRRGQYF.